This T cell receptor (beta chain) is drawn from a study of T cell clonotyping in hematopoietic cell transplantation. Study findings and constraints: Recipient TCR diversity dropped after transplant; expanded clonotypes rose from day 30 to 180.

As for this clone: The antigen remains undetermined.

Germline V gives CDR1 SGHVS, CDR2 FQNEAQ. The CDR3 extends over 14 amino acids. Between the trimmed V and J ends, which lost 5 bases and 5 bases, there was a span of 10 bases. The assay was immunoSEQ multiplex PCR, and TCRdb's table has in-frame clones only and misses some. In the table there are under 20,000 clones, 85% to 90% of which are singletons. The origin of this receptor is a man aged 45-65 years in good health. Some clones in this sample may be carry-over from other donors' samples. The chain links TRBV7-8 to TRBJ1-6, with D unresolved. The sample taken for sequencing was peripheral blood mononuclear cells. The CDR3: CASSRTGNNSPLHF. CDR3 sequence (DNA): TGTGCCAGCAGCCGGACGGGGAATAATTCACCCCTCCACTTT.